One T cell receptor (beta chain) is described in this entry. Its specificity is not known. A 5'RACE reaction primed in the constant segment made cDNA libraries of TCR alpha and TCR beta, and these carried sample barcodes and UMIs. TCRdb ran MiXCR on the 5' RACE reads and lists one entry per CDR3 protein. The sample carries about 320,000 distinct CDR3 sequences, about 13% recorded once. The data derive from a study of T-cell memory formation after mild COVID-19. Background on the study: TCR clustering was largely donor specific.

The study, taken as a whole, reports: Clones shrinking between day 15 and 85 showed a balanced CD4/CD8 split, and those that grew later tilted toward CD4+. Prior to infection, memory already included some responding clones, suggesting cross-reactive memory joined.

V dropped 4 bases and J dropped 5 bases, with 12 bases sitting between them. Germline loops: CDR1 SNHLY, CDR2 FYNNEI. This CDR3 has 13 amino acids. This TCR came from a man between 18 and 35 years old who had mild COVID-19 (a few samples of this study predate the infection). Cell type and time point are not known. This chain connects TRBV2 to TRBJ2-7, with D perhaps given as TRBD1 or TRBD2 (5 bases each). The material sequenced was PBMCs or a T cell subset sorted from them (not recorded which). Here the CDR3 reads CASSVWGNHEQYV. As DNA, the CDR3 is TGTGCCAGCAGTGTCTGGGGGAATCACGAGCAGTACGTC.